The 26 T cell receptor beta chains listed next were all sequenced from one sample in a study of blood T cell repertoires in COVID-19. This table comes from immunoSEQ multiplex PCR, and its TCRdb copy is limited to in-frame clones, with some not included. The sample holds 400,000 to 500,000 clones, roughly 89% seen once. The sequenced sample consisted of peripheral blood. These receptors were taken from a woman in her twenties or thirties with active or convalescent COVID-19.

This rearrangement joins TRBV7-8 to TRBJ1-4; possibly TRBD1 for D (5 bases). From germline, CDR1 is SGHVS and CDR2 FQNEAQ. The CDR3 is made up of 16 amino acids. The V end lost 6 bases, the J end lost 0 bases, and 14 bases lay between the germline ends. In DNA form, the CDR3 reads TGTGCCAGCAGTGCCCAACGGGGGGCAACTAATGAAAAACTGTTTTTT. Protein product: CASSAQRGATNEKLFF.

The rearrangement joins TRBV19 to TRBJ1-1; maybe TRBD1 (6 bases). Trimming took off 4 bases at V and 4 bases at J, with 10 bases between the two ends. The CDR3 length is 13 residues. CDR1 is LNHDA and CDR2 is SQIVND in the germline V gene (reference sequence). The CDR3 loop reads CASSTTGVTEAFF. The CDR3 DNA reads TGTGCCAGTAGTACGACAGGAGTCACTGAAGCTTTCTTT.

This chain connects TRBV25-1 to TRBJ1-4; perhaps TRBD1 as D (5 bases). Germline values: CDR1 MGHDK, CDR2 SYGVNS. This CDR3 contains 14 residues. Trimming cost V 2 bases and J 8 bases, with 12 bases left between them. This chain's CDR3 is CASSETQGYEKLFF. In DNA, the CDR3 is TGTGCCAGCAGTGAAACGCAGGGTTACGAAAAACTGTTTTTT.

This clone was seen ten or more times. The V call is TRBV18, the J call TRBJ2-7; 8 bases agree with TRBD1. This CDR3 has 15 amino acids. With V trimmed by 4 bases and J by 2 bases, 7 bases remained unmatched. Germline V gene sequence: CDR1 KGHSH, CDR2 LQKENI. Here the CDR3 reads CASSLGQGAPYEQYF. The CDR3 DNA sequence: TGTGCCAGCTCACTTGGACAGGGTGCCCCCTACGAGCAGTACTTC.

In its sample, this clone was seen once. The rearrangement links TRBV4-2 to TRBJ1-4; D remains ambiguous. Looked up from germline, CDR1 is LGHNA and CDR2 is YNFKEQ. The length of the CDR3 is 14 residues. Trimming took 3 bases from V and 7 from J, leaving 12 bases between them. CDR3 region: CASSHEGVGEKLFF. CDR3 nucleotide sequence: TGTGCCAGCAGCCACGAGGGTGTGGGTGAAAAACTGTTTTTT.

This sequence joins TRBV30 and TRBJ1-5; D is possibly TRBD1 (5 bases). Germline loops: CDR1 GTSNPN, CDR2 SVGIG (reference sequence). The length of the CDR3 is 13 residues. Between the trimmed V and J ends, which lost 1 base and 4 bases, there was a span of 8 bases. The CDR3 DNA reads TGTGCCTGGAGTGCAAGGACAAATCAGCCCCAGCATTTT. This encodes CAWSARTNQPQHF.

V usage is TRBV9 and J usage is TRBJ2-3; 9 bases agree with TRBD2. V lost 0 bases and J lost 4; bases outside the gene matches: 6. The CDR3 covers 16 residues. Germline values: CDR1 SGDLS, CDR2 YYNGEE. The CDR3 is CASSVVAGGPADTQYF. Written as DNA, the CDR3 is TGTGCCAGCAGCGTAGTTGCGGGAGGGCCGGCAGATACGCAGTATTTT.

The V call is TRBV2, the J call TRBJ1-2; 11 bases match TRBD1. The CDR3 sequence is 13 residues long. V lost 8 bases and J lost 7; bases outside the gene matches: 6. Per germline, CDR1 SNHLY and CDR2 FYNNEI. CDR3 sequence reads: CASAGTGGSGYTF. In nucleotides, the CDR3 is TGTGCCAGCGCCGGGACAGGGGGTTCTGGCTACACCTTC.

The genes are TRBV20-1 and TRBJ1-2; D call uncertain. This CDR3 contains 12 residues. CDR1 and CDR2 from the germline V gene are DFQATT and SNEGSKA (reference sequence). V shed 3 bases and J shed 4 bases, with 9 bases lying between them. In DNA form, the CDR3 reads TGCAGTGCTAGTGCCGGTGGCTATGGCTACACCTTC. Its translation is CSASAGGYGYTF.

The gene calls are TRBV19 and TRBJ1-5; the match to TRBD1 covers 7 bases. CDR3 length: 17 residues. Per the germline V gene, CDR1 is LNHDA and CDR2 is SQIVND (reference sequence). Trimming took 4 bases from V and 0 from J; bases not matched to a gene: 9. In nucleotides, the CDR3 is TGTGCCAGTAGTACCCGGACAGGTCCTCTTAGCAATCAGCCCCAGCATTTT. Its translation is CASSTRTGPLSNQPQHF.

The CDR3 region has the DNA TGTGCCAGTAGTAGTCCCGGGACATCAGACGCATATGGCTACACCTTC. Translating gives CASSSPGTSDAYGYTF. The rearrangement uses TRBV19 and TRBJ1-2, with D possibly being TRBD1 (6 bases). Germline assignment: CDR1 LNHDA and CDR2 SQIVND (reference sequence). Trimming shortened V by 4 bases and J by 5 bases, and 20 bases separated the two germline ends. This CDR3 contains 16 residues.

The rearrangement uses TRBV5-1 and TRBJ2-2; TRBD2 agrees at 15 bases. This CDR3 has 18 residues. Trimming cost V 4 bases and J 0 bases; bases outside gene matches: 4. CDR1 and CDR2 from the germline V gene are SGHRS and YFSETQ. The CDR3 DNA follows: TGCGCCAGCAGCAAAGGACTAGCGGGAGGGCCGAACACCGGGGAGCTGTTTTTT. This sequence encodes CASSKGLAGGPNTGELFF.

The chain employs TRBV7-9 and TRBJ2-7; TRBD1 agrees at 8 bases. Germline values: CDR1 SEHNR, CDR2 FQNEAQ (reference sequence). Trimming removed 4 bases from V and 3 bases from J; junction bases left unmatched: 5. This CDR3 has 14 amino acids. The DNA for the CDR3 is TGTGCCAGCAGCTCTCAAGGGACAGGCTACGAGCAGTACTTC. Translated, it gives CASSSQGTGYEQYF.

The CDR3 protein is CASSPGQSYNSPLHF. The CDR3 DNA reads as TGTGCCAGCTCACCGGGACAGTCCTATAATTCACCCCTCCACTTT. The chain recombines TRBV18 with TRBJ1-6, with 7 nucleotides matching TRBD1. CDR3 length equals 15 residues. Trimming cost V 3 bases and J 1 base; bases outside gene matches: 0. CDR1 is KGHSH, CDR2 LQKENI, per germline.

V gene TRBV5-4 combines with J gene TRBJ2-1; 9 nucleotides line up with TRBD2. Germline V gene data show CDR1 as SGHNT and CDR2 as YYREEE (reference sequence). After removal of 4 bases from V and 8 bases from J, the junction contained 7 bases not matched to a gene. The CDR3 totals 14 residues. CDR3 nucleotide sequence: TGTGCCAGCAGCCTGGGACTAGCAAGCGATGAGCAGTTCTTC. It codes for CASSLGLASDEQFF.

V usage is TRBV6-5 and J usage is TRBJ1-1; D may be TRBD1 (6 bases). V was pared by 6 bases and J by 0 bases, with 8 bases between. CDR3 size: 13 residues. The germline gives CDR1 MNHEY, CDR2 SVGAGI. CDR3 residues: CASRGHMNTEAFF. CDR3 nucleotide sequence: TGTGCCAGCAGGGGACACATGAACACTGAAGCTTTCTTT.

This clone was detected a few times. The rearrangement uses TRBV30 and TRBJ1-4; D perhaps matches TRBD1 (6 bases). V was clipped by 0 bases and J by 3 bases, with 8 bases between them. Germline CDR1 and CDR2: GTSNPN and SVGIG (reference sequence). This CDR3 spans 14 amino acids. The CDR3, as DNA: TGTGCCTGGAGTGTACAGGGAGCTAATGAAAAACTGTTTTTT. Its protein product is CAWSVQGANEKLFF. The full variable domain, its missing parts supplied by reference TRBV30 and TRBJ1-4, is SQTIHQWPATLVQPVGSPLSLECTVEGTSNPNLYWYRQAAGRGLQLLFYSVGIGQISSEVPQNLSASRPQDRQFILSSKKLLLSDSGFYLCAWSVQGANEKLFFGSGTQLSVL.

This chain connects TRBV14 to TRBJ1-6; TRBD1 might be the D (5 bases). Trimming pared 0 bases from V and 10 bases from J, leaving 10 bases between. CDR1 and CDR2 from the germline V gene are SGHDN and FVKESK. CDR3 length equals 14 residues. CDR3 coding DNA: TGTGCCAGCAGCCAAGATCAGGGATTGTCACCCCTCCACTTT. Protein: CASSQDQGLSPLHF.

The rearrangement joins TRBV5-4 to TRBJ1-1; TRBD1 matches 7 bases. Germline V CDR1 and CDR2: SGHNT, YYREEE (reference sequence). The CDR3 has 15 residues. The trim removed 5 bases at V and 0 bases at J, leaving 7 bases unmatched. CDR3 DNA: TGTGCCAGCAGGGACAGACAGGGCATGAACACTGAAGCTTTCTTT. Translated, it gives CASRDRQGMNTEAFF.

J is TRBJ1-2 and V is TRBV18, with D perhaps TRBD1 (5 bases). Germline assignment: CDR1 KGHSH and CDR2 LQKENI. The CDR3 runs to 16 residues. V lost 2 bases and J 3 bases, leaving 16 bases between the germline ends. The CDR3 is CASSPAWGTGDYGYTF. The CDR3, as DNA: TGTGCCAGCTCACCAGCCTGGGGGACTGGAGACTATGGCTACACCTTC.

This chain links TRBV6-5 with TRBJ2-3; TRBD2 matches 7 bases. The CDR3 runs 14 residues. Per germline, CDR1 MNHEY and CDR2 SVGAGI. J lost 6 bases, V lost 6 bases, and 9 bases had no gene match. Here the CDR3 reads CASRTGLGGDTQYF. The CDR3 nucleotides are TGTGCCAGCAGAACCGGGTTGGGAGGGGATACGCAGTATTTT.

Written as DNA, the CDR3 is TGTGCCAGCAGTACCCGACAGGGCGGGAATTCACCCCTCCACTTT. Protein product: CASSTRQGGNSPLHF. The chain employs TRBV6-5 and TRBJ1-6; TRBD1 agrees at 7 bases. J was trimmed by 7 bases and V by 5 bases; bases with no gene match: 8. The CDR3 extends over 15 amino acids. Per the germline V gene, CDR1 is MNHEY and CDR2 is SVGAGI.

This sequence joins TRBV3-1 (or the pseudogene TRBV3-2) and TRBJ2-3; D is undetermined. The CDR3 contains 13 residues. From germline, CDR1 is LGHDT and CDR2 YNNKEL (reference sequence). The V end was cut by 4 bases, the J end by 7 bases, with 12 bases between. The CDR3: CASSPSFANTQYF. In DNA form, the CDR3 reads TGTGCCAGCAGCCCCTCTTTCGCGAATACGCAGTATTTT.

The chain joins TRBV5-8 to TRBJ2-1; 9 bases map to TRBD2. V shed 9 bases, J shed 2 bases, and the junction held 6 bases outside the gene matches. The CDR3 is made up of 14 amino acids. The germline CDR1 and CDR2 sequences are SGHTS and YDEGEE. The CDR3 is CAKDIAGAYNEQFF. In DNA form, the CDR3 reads TGTGCCAAGGATATAGCGGGAGCCTACAATGAGCAGTTCTTC. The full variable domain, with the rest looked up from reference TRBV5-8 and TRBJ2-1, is EAGVTQSPTHLIKTRGQQATLRCSPISGHTSVYWYQQALGLGLQFLLWYDEGEERNRGNFPPRFSGRQFPNYSSELNVNALELEDSALYLCAKDIAGAYNEQFFGPGTRLTVL.

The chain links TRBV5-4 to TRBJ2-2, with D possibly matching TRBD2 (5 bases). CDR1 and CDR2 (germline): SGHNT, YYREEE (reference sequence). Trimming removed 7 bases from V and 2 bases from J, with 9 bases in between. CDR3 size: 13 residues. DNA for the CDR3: TGTGCCAGCTCCGCTAGCAACACCGGGGAGCTGTTTTTT. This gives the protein CASSASNTGELFF.

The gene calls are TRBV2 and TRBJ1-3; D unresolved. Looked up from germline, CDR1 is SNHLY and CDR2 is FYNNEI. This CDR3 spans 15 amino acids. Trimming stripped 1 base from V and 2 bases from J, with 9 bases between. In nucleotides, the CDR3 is TGTGCCAGCAGTGAAGAGAGAACCACTGGAAACACCATATATTTT. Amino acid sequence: CASSEERTTGNTIYF.